The clone carrying this TCR beta chain was counted only a few times. Its target is unknown. The sample comes from a study of T cells after yellow fever vaccination. Study summary: It was SMART-Seq v4 Ultra Low Input that prepared the fractions with low cell numbers. Study conclusions and caveats: Reappearance after the booster was observed for most primary-vaccination clones (roughly 95% CD4, just over 85% CD8).

TCRdb passed the 5' RACE reads through MiXCR, listing each CDR3 protein once. In the table there are some 110,000 distinct CDR3 sequences, around 7.7% of which are singletons. The CDR3 covers 15 residues. V gave up 4 bases and J gave up 2 bases; unmatched junction bases: 0. Germline assignment: CDR1 SGHDN and CDR2 FVKESK. The material sequenced was CD4+ T cells sorted from PBMCs, taken roughly 10 days after the first yellow fever vaccination. The rearrangement links TRBV14 to TRBJ2-1; 12 bases line up with TRBD2. The receptor was derived from a young man who received the YFV17D yellow fever vaccine. The CDR3 is CASSRLAGAYNEQFF. The CDR3 DNA follows: TGTGCCAGCAGCCGACTAGCGGGGGCCTACAATGAGCAGTTCTTC.